This T cell receptor (beta chain) was obtained from a study of T cell changes during pregnancy in multiple sclerosis (dated by TCRdb to between 2019 and 2020). In terms of the full investigation: The study looked at changes in the T cell repertoire across pregnancy in women with multiple sclerosis.

The library was built by means of the immunoSEQ multiplex PCR assay. What TCRdb holds here is the immuneACCESS table cut down to in-frame rearrangements. Part of the clones is not present; checked against another copy, under half of the missing clones reflect an unresolved V gene, and the others are unexplained. Within this sample are tens of thousands of clones, with over 80% of them counted one time only. The top ten clonotypes cover over 0.5% of the sample. As to this clone: The antigen it binds to is not known. No much larger clonotype is one base removed from it; base qualities were not supplied.

The CDR3 sequence holds 13 residues, the cysteine and phenylalanine included. Only the CDR3 region is kept as DNA, spanning 39 bases read in frame from base 1. Looking up the germline V gene (reference sequence) yields CDR1 MNHNY and CDR2 SVGAGI. Trimming costs V 6 bases and J 4 bases, and their ends lie 10 bases apart. The specimen comprised CD4+ T cells from peripheral blood mononuclear cells, sampled in the first trimester of pregnancy. The sequence came from a female donor with multiple sclerosis, enrolled in a pregnancy study. In this chain, TRBV6-6 is recombined with TRBJ1-3; the D gene is unclear. The nucleotide sequence reads TGTGCCAGCAGACAGCATGGAGGAAACACCATATATTTT. Protein translation: CASRQHGGNTIYF.